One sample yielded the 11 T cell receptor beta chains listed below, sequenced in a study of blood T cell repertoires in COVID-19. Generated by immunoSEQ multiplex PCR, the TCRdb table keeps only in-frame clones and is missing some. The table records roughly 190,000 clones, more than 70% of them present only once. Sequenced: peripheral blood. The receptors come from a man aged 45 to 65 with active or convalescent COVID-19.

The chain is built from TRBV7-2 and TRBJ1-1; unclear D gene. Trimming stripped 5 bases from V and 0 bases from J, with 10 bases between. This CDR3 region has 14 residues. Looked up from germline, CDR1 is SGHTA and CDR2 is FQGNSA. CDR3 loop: CASSRPGVNTEAFF. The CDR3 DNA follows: TGTGCCAGCAGCCGTCCGGGAGTGAACACTGAAGCTTTCTTT. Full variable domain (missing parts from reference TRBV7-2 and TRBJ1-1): GAGVSQSPSNKVTEKGKDVELRCDPISGHTALYWYRQSLGQGLEFLIYFQGNSAPDKSGLPSDRFSAERTGGSVSTLTIQRTQQEDSAVYLCASSRPGVNTEAFFGQGTRLTVV.

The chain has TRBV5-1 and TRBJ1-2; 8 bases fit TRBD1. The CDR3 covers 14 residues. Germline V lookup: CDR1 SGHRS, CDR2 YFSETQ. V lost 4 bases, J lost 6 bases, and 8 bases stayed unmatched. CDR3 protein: CASSGQQGGHGYTF. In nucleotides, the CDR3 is TGCGCCAGCAGCGGACAACAGGGGGGCCATGGCTACACCTTC.

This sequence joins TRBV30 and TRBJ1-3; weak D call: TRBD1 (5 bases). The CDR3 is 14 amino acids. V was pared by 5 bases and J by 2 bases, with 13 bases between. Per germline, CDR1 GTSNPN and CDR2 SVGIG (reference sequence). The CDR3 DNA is TGTGCCTGGGGGGGAGGGGCAGCTGGAAACACCATATATTTT. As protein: CAWGGGAAGNTIYF.

DNA of the CDR3: TGTGCCAGCAGCTGGGGGGTAGCCGGGGAGCTGTTTTTT. Residues: CASSWGVAGELFF. The chain links TRBV7-2 to TRBJ2-2; D is perhaps TRBD2 (6 bases). CDR1 is SGHTA, CDR2 FQGNSA, per germline. Trimming took 4 bases from V and 6 from J, leaving 9 bases between them. CDR3 size: 13 residues.

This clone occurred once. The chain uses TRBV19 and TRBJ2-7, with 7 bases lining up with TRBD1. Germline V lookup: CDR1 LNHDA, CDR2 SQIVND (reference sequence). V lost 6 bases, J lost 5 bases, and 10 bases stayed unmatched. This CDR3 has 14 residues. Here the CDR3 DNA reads TGTGCCAGTAGCCCCGGGACAGCAGGCCACGAGCAGTACTTC. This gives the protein CASSPGTAGHEQYF.

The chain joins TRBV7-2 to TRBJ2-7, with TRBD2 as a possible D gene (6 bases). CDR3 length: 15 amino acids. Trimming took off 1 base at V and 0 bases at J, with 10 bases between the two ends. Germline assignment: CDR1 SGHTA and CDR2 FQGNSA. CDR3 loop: CASSLGGASSYEQYF. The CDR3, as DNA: TGTGCCAGCAGCTTAGGCGGGGCGAGCTCCTACGAGCAGTACTTC.

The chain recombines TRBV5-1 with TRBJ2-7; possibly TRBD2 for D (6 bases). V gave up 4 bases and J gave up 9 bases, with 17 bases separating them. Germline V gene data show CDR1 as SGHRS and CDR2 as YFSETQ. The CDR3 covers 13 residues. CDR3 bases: TGCGCCAGCAGCCTCGATCTAGCGTCAGGGCAGTACTTC. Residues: CASSLDLASGQYF.

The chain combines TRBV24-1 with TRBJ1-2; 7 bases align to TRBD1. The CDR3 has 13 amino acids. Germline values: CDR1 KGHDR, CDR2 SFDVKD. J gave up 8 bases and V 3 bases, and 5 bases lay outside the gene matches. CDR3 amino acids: CATSDGTGVGYTF. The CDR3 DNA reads TGTGCCACCAGTGATGGTACAGGGGTCGGCTACACCTTC.

The CDR3 reads CASGIGGVYGYTF. The CDR3 nucleotides read TGCGCCAGCGGAATAGGGGGCGTCTATGGCTACACCTTC. J is TRBJ1-2 and V is TRBV5-1; 7 nucleotides align to TRBD1. Germline CDR1 reads SGHRS; CDR2 reads YFSETQ. The CDR3 sequence is 13 residues long. The V and J ends lost 7 bases and 4 bases, in that order; junction bases with no gene match: 7.

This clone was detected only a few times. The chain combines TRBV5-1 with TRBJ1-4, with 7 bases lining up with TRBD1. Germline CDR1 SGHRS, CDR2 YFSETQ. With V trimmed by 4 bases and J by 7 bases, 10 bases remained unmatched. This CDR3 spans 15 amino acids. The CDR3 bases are TGCGCCAGCAGCCCGGGACAGCCAACAGGTGAAAAACTGTTTTTT. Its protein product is CASSPGQPTGEKLFF.

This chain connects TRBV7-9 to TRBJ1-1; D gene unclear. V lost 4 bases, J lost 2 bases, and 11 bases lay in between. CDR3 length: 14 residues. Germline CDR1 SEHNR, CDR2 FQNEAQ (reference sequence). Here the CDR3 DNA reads TGTGCCAGCAGCTCCCACGGGAGTAACACTGAAGCTTTCTTT. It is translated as CASSSHGSNTEAFF.